This TCR beta chain was sequenced during a study of shared clonotypes between healthy human individuals. Trimming took 5 bases from V and 1 from J, leaving 13 bases between them. Per the germline V gene, CDR1 is SGHAT and CDR2 is FQNNGV. The CDR3 runs 15 residues. The repertoire was sequenced with immunoSEQ multiplex PCR; TCRdb's copy has only in-frame clones and lacks some. The data show hundreds of thousands of clones, around 90% seen once. Positive CCR7 selection of CD45RO-negative cells yielded the naive CD8 cells, and terminally differentiated effector memory CD45RA+ cells were excluded. Specimen: naive CD8+ T cells sorted from blood. V usage is TRBV11-2 and J usage is TRBJ2-3, with D tentatively TRBD1 (5 bases). The source is a man aged 25 to 40 in good health. CDR3: CASSPTVIRTDTQYF. CDR3 bases: TGTGCCAGCAGCCCGACAGTCATTCGCACAGATACGCAGTATTTT.